The rows below give T cell receptor beta chains drawn from one sample of a study of cytomegalovirus exposure and HLA in healthy donors. TCRdb keeps only in-frame clones here, not all; method: immunoSEQ multiplex PCR. The repertoire holds some 98,000 clones, approximately 70% seen once, with 2% to 2.5% in the top ten. The sample was PBMCs. These receptors were obtained from a man in his forties or fifties in good health and CMV-seronegative. Both conserved end residues are part of each CDR3. D genes are given only for firm matches. Size is omitted from some rows. Given values are once, few, many or a class for expanded clones.

TRBD2,TRBJ2-1,TRBV27,.,TGTGCCAGCACGCATAGCGGGAGTTTTCATGAGCAGTTCTTC,CASTHSGSFHEQFF
TRBD2,TRBJ2-7,TRBV11-2,.,TGTGCCAGCAGCTTAGATGGGGTAGCGGGACTAATGGTTAGCGAGCAGTACTTC,CASSLDGVAGLMVSEQYF
.,TRBJ2-7,TRBV28,.,TGTGCCAGCAGTTTAGCCTTTTACGGTGCCTCCTACGAGCAGTACTTC,CASSLAFYGASYEQYF
.,TRBJ2-1,TRBV15,.,TGTGCCACCAGCAGAGCGTTTGGGACTCTTCCAGTCAATGAGCAGTTCTTC,CATSRAFGTLPVNEQFF
.,TRBJ2-1,TRBV29-1,.,TGCAGCGTTACCCGGTCTATCGGGAGAACTTACAATGAGCAGTTCTTC,CSVTRSIGRTYNEQFF
TRBD1,TRBJ2-1,TRBV11-2,.,TGTGCCAGCAGCACCACCGGGACAGGAATAATCAATGAGCAGTTCTTC,CASSTTGTGIINEQFF
.,TRBJ1-2,TRBV9,.,TGTGCCAGCAGCGTGGCCGGGACAAGAGGTCAAGGCTACACCTTC,CASSVAGTRGQGYTF
.,TRBJ1-2,TRBV6-1,once,TGTGCCAGCAGTGAAATCGGGGGACTTGGTGGCTACATCTTC,CASSEIGGLGGYIF
.,TRBJ2-7,TRBV18,.,TGTGCCAGCTCAAACCAGGGATACCTTTACGAGCAGTACTTC,CASSNQGYLYEQYF
.,TRBJ1-1,TRBV5-1,.,TGCGCCAGCAGCTTAAGGGAGGGGACTGAAGCTTTCTTT,CASSLREGTEAFF